These T cell receptor beta chains were read from a single sample in a study of T cell responses to AZD1222 COVID-19 vaccine. Assay: immunoSEQ multiplex PCR; the TCRdb copy retains only in-frame clones and omits some. This sample yields 200,000 or so clones, of which roughly 92% are seen a single time; less than 11% belongs to the top ten. The specimen was peripheral blood, collected on day 0 of AZD1222 vaccination. The origin of the receptors is an adult in good health. Each CDR3 is given with its conserved first and last residue. The D gene is left open where the match is weak. The size entry is marked missing in some rows and otherwise reads once, few, many or a size class.

abundance	v_gene	d_gene	j_gene	CDR3nt	CDR3aa
NA	TRBV28	NA	TRBJ1-2	TGTGCCAGCAGTGTCCGGGGGAGGGGTAACTATGGCTACACCTTC	CASSVRGRGNYGYTF
NA	TRBV7-6	NA	TRBJ2-5	TGTGCCAGCAGCTTAGCTGCGGGGGCCCGAGAGACCCAGTACTTC	CASSLAAGARETQYF
NA	TRBV19	NA	TRBJ1-1	TGTGCCAGTAGTAGGTTCCAGGGCATGAACACTGAAGCTTTCTTT	CASSRFQGMNTEAFF
NA	TRBV10-2	NA	TRBJ2-2	TGCGCCAGCAGTGGTGAGGGCACCGGGGAGCTGTTTTTT	CASSGEGTGELFF
NA	TRBV2	NA	TRBJ2-3	TGTGCCAGCACCCCGGACCTTACTCCCGATACGCAGTATTTT	CASTPDLTPDTQYF
NA	TRBV7-9	NA	TRBJ1-5	TGTGCCAGCAGCTTAGTGCGGGCAGGCGCTAATCAGCCCCAGCATTTT	CASSLVRAGANQPQHF
NA	TRBV14	NA	TRBJ1-5	TGTGCCAGCAGCCAATTACTACCCGAGACTCCGCCTTATCAGCCCCAGCATTTT	CASSQLLPETPPYQPQHF
NA	TRBV6-5	NA	TRBJ1-2	TGTGCCAGCCGAAGCGCAGCTAACTATGGCTACACCTTC	CASRSAANYGYTF
NA	TRBV4-2	NA	TRBJ2-1	TGTGCCAGCAGCCCCCCAACTGGAAACAATGAGCAGTTCTTC	CASSPPTGNNEQFF
few	TRBV18	NA	TRBJ1-2	TGTGCCAGCTCACCAGGGCCAGGCTATGGCTACACCTTC	CASSPGPGYGYTF
once	TRBV24-1	NA	TRBJ2-1	TGTGCCACCCAACATCTCAATGAGCAGTTCTTC	CATQHLNEQFF
NA	TRBV15	NA	TRBJ1-2	TGTGCCACCAGCAAGTTCGGACAGCCTACCGGCTATGGCTACACCTTC	CATSKFGQPTGYGYTF
NA	TRBV28	TRBD1	TRBJ1-2	TGTGCCAGCAGGGAACAGGGGAGCAGTGGCTACACCTTC	CASREQGSSGYTF
NA	TRBV3-1/TRBV3-2	NA	TRBJ1-3	TGTGCCAGCAGCCAAAGTGAAAAGCAGAGCTCTGGAAACACCATATATTTT	CASSQSEKQSSGNTIYF
NA	TRBV24-1	TRBD1	TRBJ2-1	TGTGCCACCAGTGATGCACAGGGGGGTTACTATGAGCAGTTCTTC	CATSDAQGGYYEQFF
NA	TRBV5-4	TRBD1	TRBJ2-1	TGTGCCAGCAGCGAACTCAGGGGGCATGTGTACAATGAGCAGTTCTTC	CASSELRGHVYNEQFF